This TCR beta chain originates from a study of resident and recirculating memory T cells in vitiligo. The protocol was immunoSEQ multiplex PCR, while the TCRdb copy is restricted to in-frame clones and leaves out a portion. Altogether tens of thousands of clones are present, approximately 90% being singletons, with the ten largest covering 4.9%. There are 13 residues in the CDR3. Germline values: CDR1 LNHDA, CDR2 SQIVND (reference sequence). After removal of 8 bases from V and 5 bases from J, the junction contained 5 bases not matched to a gene. Source material: blood. This sequence originates from a male donor with vitiligo. The rearrangement joins TRBV19 to TRBJ1-1; 10 bases are a match to TRBD1. The CDR3 sequence is CASSGTGVTEAFF. The CDR3 nucleotides are TGTGCCAGTTCCGGGACAGGGGTGACTGAAGCTTTCTTT. Based on the CDR3 plus reference TRBV19 and TRBJ1-1, the full variable domain is DGGITQSPKYLFRKEGQNVTLSCEQNLNHDAMYWYRQDPGQGLRLIYYSQIVNDFQKGDIAEGYSVSREKKESFPLTVTSAQKNPTAFYLCASSGTGVTEAFFGQGTRLTVV.